This TCR beta chain came from a study of TIL therapy for anti-PD-1-resistant metastatic lung cancer. The germline CDR1 and CDR2 sequences are WNHNN and SYGVQD (reference sequence). The CDR3 spans 15 residues. Trimming stripped 4 bases from V and 2 bases from J, with 13 bases between. Indicated time point: pre-treatment sample, taken before nivolumab and TIL therapy. Most excised metastases sampled were pleural nodules or supraclavicular lymph nodes. The libraries were made with immunoSEQ v3. The protocol was immunoSEQ multiplex PCR, while the TCRdb copy is restricted to in-frame clones and leaves out a portion. The table includes 95,000 or so clones, roughly 65% detected once.

The chain has TRBV10-1 and TRBJ2-3; D possibly corresponds to TRBD1 (5 bases). The clonotype was recovered from a person between 30 and 80 years old with non-small cell lung cancer. The source was tumor tissue, collected at baseline. CDR3 in DNA: TGCGCCAGCAGTGGGGGCCAGAGAAACACAGATACGCAGTATTTT. Protein product: CASSGGQRNTDTQYF.